One and the same sample provided the 5 T cell receptor beta chains below, sequenced in a study of blood T cells in healthy people across ages. Next came a second PCR, run for about 7 to 12 cycles, which used a sample-barcoded 5' primer along with a J-beta primer mix. TCRdb re-called the 5' RACE reads through MiXCR, storing one row per CDR3 protein. There are over 1.5 million distinct CDR3 sequences in the sample; around half occur only once, and around 2.1% lies in the top ten. The sample was blood. These receptors came from a woman aged 40 to 50 in good health.

V is TRBV7-2 and J is TRBJ2-1; weak D call: TRBD2 (6 bases). This CDR3 is built from 17 residues. Looked up from germline, CDR1 is SGHTA and CDR2 is FQGNSA. Trimming removed 5 bases from V and 0 bases from J, with 17 bases in between. CDR3 in DNA: TGTGCCAGCAGCCTAGGAGGGGCTGGGAGCTCCTACAATGAGCAGTTCTTC. It translates to CASSLGGAGSSYNEQFF.

A few counts support this clonotype. V and J are TRBV20-1 and TRBJ2-7, with D possibly TRBD2 on 6 matching bases. CDR1 and CDR2 (germline): DFQATT, SNEGSKA (reference sequence). Trimming stripped 6 bases from V and 10 bases from J, with 13 bases between. The CDR3 runs 10 residues. CDR3 DNA sequence: TGCAGTGCCCTAGGAGGGGTACAGTACTTC. Protein sequence: CSALGGVQYF.

The chain is built from TRBV6-2 or TRBV6-3 and TRBJ2-5, with TRBD2 matching over 7 bases. From germline, CDR1 is MNHEY and CDR2 SVGEGT. CDR3 length: 16 amino acids. The trim removed 5 bases at V and 0 bases at J, leaving 9 bases unmatched. The CDR3 loop reads CASSKQGTMYQETQYF. The DNA for the CDR3 is TGTGCCAGCAGTAAACAAGGGACTATGTACCAAGAGACCCAGTACTTC.

The chain employs TRBV4-2 and TRBJ2-3, with 7 bases fitting TRBD2. The CDR3 spans 14 residues. J gave up 9 bases and V 0 bases, and 6 bases lay outside the gene matches. The germline V gene has CDR1 LGHNA and CDR2 YNFKEQ. The CDR3 reads CASSQDGGGWTQYF. CDR3 DNA sequence: TGTGCCAGCAGCCAAGACGGCGGGGGTTGGACGCAGTATTTT.

This clonotype was counted only a few times. This rearrangement joins TRBV5-6 to TRBJ2-7, with a possible D match to TRBD1 (5 bases). The germline CDR1 and CDR2 sequences are SGHDT and YYEEEE. The germline V and J ends were trimmed by 0 bases and 12 bases, with 13 bases remaining between them. The CDR3 sequence is 12 residues long. This CDR3 reads CASSLGADTLYF. Written as DNA, the CDR3 is TGTGCCAGCAGCTTGGGTGCGGACACCTTGTACTTC. Based on the CDR3 plus reference TRBV5-6 and TRBJ2-7, the full variable domain is DAGVTQSPTHLIKTRGQQVTLRCSPKSGHDTVSWYQQALGQGPQFIFQYYEEEERQRGNFPDRFSGHQFPNYSSELNVNALLLGDSALYLCASSLGADTLYFGPGTRLTVT.